This TCR beta chain was sequenced in a study of cytomegalovirus exposure and HLA in healthy donors. Study-level results: A later analysis linked 15,000 to 20,000 TCR beta sequences to HLA alleles at 0.05 false discovery rate.

Donors likely had unrecorded immune exposures despite being nominally healthy when sampled. Regarding this clone: Its matching antigen is unknown.

PCR used 60 Vbeta primers and 13 Jbeta primers. Source study methods: An analysis that came later counted roughly 80 million unique TCR beta chains, around 10 million shared. Clones were sequenced by immunoSEQ multiplex PCR, and TCRdb holds only the in-frame ones, with some missing. D and trimming were read from the DNA, whereas the V and J calls and clone size are those reported in that table. The table records about 55,000 clones, roughly 50% of them present only once. The length of the CDR3 is 14 residues. Germline-derived CDR1 and CDR2 are LNHDA and SQIVND (reference sequence). V lost 4 bases and J lost 2, with 10 bases in between.

The source material was PBMCs. The clonotype comes from a human donor in good health. The chain has TRBV19 and TRBJ2-3; D is unresolved. Written as DNA, the CDR3 is TGTGCCAGTAGTAGTACGGTAGCCACAGATACGCAGTATTTT. Its translation: CASSSTVATDTQYF.